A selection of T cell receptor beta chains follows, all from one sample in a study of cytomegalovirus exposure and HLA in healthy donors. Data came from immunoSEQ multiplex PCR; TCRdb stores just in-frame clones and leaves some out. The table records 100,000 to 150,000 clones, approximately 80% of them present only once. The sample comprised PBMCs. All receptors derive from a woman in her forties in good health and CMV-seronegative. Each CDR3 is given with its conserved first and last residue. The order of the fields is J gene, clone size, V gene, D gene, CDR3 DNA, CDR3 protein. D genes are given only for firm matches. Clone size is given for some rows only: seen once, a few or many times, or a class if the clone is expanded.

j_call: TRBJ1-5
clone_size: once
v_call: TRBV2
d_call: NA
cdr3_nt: TGTGCCAGCAGTGGGGAGAGCAATCAGCCCCAGCATTTT
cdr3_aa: CASSGESNQPQHF

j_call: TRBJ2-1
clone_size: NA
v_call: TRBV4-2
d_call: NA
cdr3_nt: TGTGCCAGCAGCGAAAGCAGGAGGGGGGGCAATGAGCAGTTCTTC
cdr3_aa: CASSESRRGGNEQFF

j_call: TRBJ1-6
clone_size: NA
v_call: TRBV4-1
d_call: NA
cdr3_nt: TGCGCCAGCAGCCAAGACAGGGCACAGTCACCCCTCCACTTT
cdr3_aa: CASSQDRAQSPLHF

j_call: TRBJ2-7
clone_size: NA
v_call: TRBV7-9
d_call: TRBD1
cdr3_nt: TGTGCCAGCAGCTTAGCAGGGGGCCAGGCATTTATGAAGCAGTACTTC
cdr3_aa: CASSLAGGQAFMKQYF

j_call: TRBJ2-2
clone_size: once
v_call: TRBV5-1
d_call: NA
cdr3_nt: TGCGCCAGCAGCTTGAGACGGGGAGCGAACACCGGGGAGCTGTTTTTT
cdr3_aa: CASSLRRGANTGELFF

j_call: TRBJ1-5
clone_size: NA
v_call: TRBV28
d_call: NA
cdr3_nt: TGTGCCAGCAGTCAGGGTAGGGGCAATCAGCCCCAGCATTTT
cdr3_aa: CASSQGRGNQPQHF

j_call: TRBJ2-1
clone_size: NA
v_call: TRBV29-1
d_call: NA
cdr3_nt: TGCAGCGTTGACGCGGGTACCCATTACAATGAGCAGTTCTTC
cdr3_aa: CSVDAGTHYNEQFF

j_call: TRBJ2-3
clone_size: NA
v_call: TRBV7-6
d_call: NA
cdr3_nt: TGTGCCAGCAGCTTGGGGGGGGGCCCAGATACGCAGTATTTT
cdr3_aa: CASSLGGGPDTQYF

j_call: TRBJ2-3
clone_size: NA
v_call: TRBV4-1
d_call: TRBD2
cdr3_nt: TGCGCCAGCAGCCCCCTCACGGGGGGGGTGCCAGATACGCAGTATTTT
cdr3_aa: CASSPLTGGVPDTQYF

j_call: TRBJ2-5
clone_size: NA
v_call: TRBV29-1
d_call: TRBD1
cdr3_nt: TGCAGCGTTGGGAAGACAGGGTACCAAGAGACCCAGTACTTC
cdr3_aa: CSVGKTGYQETQYF

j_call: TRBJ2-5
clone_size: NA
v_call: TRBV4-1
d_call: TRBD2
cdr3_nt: TGCGCCAGCAGCCAAGGGGGCCGCTTTGCTAGCGGGGTTCCCCCTGTTCGGGAGACCCAGTACTTC
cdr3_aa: CASSQGGRFASGVPPVRETQYF

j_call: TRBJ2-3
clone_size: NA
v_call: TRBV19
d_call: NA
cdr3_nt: TGTGCCAGTAGTATAACGGGGGAAACAGATACGCAGTATTTT
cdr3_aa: CASSITGETDTQYF

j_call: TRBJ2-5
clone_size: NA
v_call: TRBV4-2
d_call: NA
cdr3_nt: TGTGCCAGCAGCCAAGAGACAGGAACGGAGACCCAGTACTTC
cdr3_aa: CASSQETGTETQYF

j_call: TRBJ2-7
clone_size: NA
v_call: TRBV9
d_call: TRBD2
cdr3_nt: TGTGCCAGCAGCGTAGGGCTAGCGGGACGGGACGAGCAGTACTTC
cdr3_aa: CASSVGLAGRDEQYF

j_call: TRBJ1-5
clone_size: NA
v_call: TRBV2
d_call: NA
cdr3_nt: TGTGCCAGCAGATGGTTGGGGGGTAGCAATCAGCCCCAGCATTTT
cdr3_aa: CASRWLGGSNQPQHF

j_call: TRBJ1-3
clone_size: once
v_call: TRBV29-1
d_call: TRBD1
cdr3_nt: TGCAGCGTTGATGCACAGGGGAACACCATATATTTT
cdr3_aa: CSVDAQGNTIYF

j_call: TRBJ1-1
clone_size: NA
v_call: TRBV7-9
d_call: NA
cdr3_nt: TGTGCCAGCAGCTTGCGGACTGAAGCTTTCTTT
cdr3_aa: CASSLRTEAFF

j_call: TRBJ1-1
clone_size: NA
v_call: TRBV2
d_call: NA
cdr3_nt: TGTGCCAGCAGTGAAACAGGAATGAACACTGAAGCTTTCTTT
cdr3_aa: CASSETGMNTEAFF

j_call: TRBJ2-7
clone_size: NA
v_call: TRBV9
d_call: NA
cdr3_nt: TGTGCCAGCAGCGCTGGGACTTCAGCCTACGAGCAGTACTTC
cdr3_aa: CASSAGTSAYEQYF

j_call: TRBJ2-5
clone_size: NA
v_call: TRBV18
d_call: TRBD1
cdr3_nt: TGTGCCAGCTCAACCGGGACAGGGGGCTTTACCCAGTACTTC
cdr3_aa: CASSTGTGGFTQYF

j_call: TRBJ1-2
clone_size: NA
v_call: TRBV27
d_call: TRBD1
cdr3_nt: TGTGCCAGCAGTTTCGACAGGGAATATGGCTACACCTTC
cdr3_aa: CASSFDREYGYTF

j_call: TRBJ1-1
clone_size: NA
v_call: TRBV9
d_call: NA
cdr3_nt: TGTGCCAGCAGCGTAGCCGCGGTCAAGACTGAAGCTTTCTTT
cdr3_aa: CASSVAAVKTEAFF

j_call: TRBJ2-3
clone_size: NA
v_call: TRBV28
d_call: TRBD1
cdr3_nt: TGTGCCAGCAACCCAGGGGGCTCGGATACGCAGTATTTT
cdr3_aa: CASNPGGSDTQYF

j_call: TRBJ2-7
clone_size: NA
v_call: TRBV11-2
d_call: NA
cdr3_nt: TGTGCCAGCCGCCCGGACAAGTCCTACGAGCAGTACTTC
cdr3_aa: CASRPDKSYEQYF

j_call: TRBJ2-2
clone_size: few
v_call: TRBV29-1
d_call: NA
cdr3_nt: TGCAGCGCCGCCCCCTCGGGGGACTCCTCCACCGGGGAGCTGTTTTTT
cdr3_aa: CSAAPSGDSSTGELFF

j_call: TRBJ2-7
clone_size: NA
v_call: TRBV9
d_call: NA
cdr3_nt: TGTGCCAGCAGCGCCGAACTAGGCGAGCGGTACTTC
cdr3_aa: CASSAELGERYF

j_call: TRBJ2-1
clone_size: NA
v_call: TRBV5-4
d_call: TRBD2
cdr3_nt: TGTGCCAGCAGCTTCGGGACTAGCGGCTACAATGAGCAGTTCTTC
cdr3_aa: CASSFGTSGYNEQFF

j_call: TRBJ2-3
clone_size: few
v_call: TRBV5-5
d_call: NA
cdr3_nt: TGTGCCAGCAGCTTGACCCAGGGGAGCACAGATACGCAGTATTTT
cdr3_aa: CASSLTQGSTDTQYF

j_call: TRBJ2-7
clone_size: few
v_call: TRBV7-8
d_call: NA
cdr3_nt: TGTGCCAGCAGCTTAGCGCTAGAGGCCTACGAGCAGTACTTC
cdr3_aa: CASSLALEAYEQYF

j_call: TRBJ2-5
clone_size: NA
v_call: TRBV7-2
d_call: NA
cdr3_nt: TGTGCCAGCAGTGTTGGGGGGTTCCAAGAGACCCAGTACTTC
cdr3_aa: CASSVGGFQETQYF

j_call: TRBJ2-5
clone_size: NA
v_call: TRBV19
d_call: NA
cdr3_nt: TGTGCCAGTAGTATAGGAACTAGCTTTGGGTCGGGCGAGACCCAGTACTTC
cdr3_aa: CASSIGTSFGSGETQYF

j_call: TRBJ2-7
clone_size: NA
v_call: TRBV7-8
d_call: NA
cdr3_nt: TGTGCCAGCAGCTTAAATTTCCACGGCGAGCAGTACTTC
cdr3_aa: CASSLNFHGEQYF